The present T cell receptor (beta chain) was sequenced within a study of T cells in Graves' hyperthyroidism and ophthalmopathy. This clonotype was observed many times. What it binds is unknown. Study-wide findings and caveats: Expanded thyroid clonotypes (above 0.001) were mostly also found in blood. Ophthalmopathy cases were set apart from stable hyperthyroidism by a 13 V-J model. Ophthalmopathy was identified by the model a median about 6.8 months ahead of onset.

Amplification of TCR beta CDR3 regions was performed using RNA transcripts as template. A first-round RT-PCR of the TCR CDR3 used the HTBI primer set. TCRdb reanalysed the multiplex PCR reads using MiXCR and keeps one entry per CDR3 protein. The sample shows 610,000 or so distinct CDR3 sequences, 35% to 55% of them seen only once. The CDR3 covers 14 residues. Germline CDR1 and CDR2: SGDLS and YYNGEE. The ends were cut back, 8 bases at V and 3 bases at J, with 15 bases in the middle. Sequenced: peripheral blood or thyroid tissue (not recorded which). V and J are TRBV9 and TRBJ1-5; D is possibly TRBD1 (6 bases). This receptor was identified in a woman under 30 with Graves' hyperthyroidism. The CDR3 reads CARTLRDTNQPQHF. As DNA, the CDR3 is TGTGCCAGAACCCTCCGGGACACCAATCAGCCCCAGCATTTT.